This T cell receptor (beta chain) derives from a study of control samples from healthy donors and cancer patients (dated by TCRdb to 2019 to 2021). CDR3 length: 17 amino acids, cysteine to phenylalanine. Here the CDR3 DNA is all that survives: 51 bases in frame from base 1. CDR1 and CDR2, per the germline V gene (reference sequence), are SSHAT and FNYEAQ. Libraries came from the immunoSEQ multiplex PCR assay. TCRdb re-hosts the immuneACCESS table, in-frame sequences only. Its copies lack some clones; in the studies checked, an unresolved V gene accounts for under half of them, and the cause for the rest is not known. Within this sample are 70,000 to 100,000 clones, with less than 90% of them counted one time only. Of the sample, less than 9% is held by the ten largest clones. Turning to this clone: What antigen it recognizes has not been identified. The junction departs from germline at one end; a sequencing error may be responsible.

The chain is assembled from TRBV7-7 and TRBJ2-3; 7 central nucleotides agree with TRBD1. This clonotype was obtained from a woman aged 60-70 years in good health. The sample consisted of blood. For the CDR3, the sequence is CASSLGGPGIGTDTQYF. In nucleotides, the sequence is TGTGCTAGCAGCTTAGGGGGCCCCGGCATCGGCACAGATACGCAGTATTTT.